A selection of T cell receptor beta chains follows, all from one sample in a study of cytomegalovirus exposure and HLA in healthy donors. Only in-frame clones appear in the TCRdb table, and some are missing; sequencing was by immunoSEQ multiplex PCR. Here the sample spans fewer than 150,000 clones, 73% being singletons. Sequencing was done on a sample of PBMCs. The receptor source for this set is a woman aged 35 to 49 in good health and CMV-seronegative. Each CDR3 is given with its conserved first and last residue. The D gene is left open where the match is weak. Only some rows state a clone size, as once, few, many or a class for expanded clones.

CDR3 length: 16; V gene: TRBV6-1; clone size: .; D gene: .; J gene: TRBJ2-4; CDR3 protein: CASSAAGVLAKNIQYF; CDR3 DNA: TGTGCCAGCAGTGCGGCAGGGGTCCTAGCCAAAAACATTCAGTACTTC
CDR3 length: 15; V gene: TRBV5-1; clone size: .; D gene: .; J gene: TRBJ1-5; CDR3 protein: CASSFGEASNQPQHF; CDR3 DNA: TGCGCCAGCAGCTTTGGAGAGGCTAGCAATCAGCCCCAGCATTTT
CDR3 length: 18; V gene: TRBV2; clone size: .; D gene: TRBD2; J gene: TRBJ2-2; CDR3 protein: CASRAGTSFFPNTGELFF; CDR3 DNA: TGTGCCAGCAGGGCCGGGACTAGCTTTTTTCCGAACACCGGGGAGCTGTTTTTT
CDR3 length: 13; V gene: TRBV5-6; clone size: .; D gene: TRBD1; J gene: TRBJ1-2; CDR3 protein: CASSLRQGDGYTF; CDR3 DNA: TGTGCCAGCAGCTTGAGACAGGGGGACGGCTACACCTTC
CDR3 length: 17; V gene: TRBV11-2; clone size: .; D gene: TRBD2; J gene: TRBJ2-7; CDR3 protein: CASSLVVGLAGNYEQYF; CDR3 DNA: TGTGCCAGCAGCTTAGTAGTAGGACTAGCCGGCAACTACGAGCAGTACTTC
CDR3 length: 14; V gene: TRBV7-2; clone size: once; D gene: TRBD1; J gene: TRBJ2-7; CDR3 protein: CASSLAQGRNEQYF; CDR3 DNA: TGTGCCAGCAGCTTAGCACAGGGGAGAAATGAGCAGTACTTC
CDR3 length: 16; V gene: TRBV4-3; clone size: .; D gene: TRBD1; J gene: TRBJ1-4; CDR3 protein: CASSHQRQGVDEKLFF; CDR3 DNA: TGCGCCAGCAGCCACCAGAGACAGGGGGTGGATGAAAAACTGTTTTTT
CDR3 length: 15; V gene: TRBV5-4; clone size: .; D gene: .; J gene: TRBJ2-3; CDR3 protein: CASSSGLTSTDTQYF; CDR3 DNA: TGTGCCAGCAGTTCCGGACTGACGAGCACAGATACGCAGTATTTT
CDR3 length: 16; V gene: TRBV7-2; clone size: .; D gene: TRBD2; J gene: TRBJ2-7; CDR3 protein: CASSVVSGGTTYEQYF; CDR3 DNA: TGTGCCAGCAGCGTGGTTAGCGGGGGGACCACCTACGAGCAGTACTTC
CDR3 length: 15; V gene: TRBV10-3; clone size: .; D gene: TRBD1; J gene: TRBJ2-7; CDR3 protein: CAISESTGQGYEQYF; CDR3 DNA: TGTGCCATCAGTGAGTCAACGGGACAGGGCTACGAGCAGTACTTC
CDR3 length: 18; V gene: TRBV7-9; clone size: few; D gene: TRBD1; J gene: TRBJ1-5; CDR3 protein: CSSSRGTGYTGDNQPQHF; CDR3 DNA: TGTTCCAGCAGCCGGGGGACAGGGTATACTGGGGACAATCAGCCCCAGCATTTT
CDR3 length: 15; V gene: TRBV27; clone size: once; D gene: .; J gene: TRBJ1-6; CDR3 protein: CASSAGAPSDSPLHF; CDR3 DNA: TGTGCCAGCAGTGCGGGGGCCCCCTCGGATTCACCCCTCCACTTT
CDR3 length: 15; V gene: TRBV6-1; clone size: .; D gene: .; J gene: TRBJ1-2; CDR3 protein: CASSEAQMWGPGYTF; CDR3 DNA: TGTGCCAGCAGTGAAGCGCAGATGTGGGGCCCTGGCTACACCTTC
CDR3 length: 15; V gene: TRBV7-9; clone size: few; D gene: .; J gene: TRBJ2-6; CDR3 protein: CASSLTPSGANVLTF; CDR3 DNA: TGTGCCAGCAGCCTGACACCCTCTGGGGCCAACGTCCTGACTTTC
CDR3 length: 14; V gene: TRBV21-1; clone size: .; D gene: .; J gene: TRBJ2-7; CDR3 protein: CAGSDRGRTHEQYF; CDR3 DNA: TGTGCCGGATCAGACAGGGGGCGAACCCACGAGCAGTACTTC
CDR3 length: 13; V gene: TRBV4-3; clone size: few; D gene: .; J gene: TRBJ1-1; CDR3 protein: CASSQERGAQAFF; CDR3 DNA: TGCGCCAGCAGCCAAGAACGGGGGGCTCAAGCTTTCTTT
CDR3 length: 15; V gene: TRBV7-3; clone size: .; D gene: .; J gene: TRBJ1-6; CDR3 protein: CASSFNSGRQSPLHF; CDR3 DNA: TGTGCCAGCAGCTTTAACTCCGGGAGACAGTCACCCCTCCACTTT
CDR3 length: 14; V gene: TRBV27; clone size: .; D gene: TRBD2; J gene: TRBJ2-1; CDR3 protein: CASSSGLAGWEQFF; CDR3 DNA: TGTGCCAGCAGTTCGGGACTAGCGGGATGGGAGCAGTTCTTC
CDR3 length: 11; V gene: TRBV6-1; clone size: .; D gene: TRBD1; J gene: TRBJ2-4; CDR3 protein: CASRTPTGALF; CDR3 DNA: TGTGCCAGCAGGACCCCGACAGGGGCCCTCTTC
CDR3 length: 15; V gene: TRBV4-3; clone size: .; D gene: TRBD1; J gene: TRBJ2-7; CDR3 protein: CASSQGWTGGYEQYF; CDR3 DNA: TGCGCCAGCAGCCAAGGCTGGACAGGCGGATACGAGCAGTACTTC
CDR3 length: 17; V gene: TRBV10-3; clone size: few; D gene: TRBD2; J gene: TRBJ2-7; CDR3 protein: CAISGVGTSGSIYEQYF; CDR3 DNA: TGTGCCATCAGTGGGGTAGGGACTAGCGGGAGTATCTACGAGCAGTACTTC
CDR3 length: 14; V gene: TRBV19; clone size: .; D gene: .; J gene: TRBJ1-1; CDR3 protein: CASSIEGGEFEAFF; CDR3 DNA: TGTGCCAGTAGTATAGAAGGGGGAGAATTCGAAGCTTTCTTT
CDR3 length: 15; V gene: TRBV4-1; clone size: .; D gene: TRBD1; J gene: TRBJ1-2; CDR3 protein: CASSQALDRVRGYTF; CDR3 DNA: TGCGCCAGCAGCCAAGCACTGGACAGGGTACGGGGCTACACCTTC
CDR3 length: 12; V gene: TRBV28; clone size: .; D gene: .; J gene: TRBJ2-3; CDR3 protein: CASRKYTDTQYF; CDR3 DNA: TGTGCCAGCAGAAAATACACAGATACGCAGTATTTT
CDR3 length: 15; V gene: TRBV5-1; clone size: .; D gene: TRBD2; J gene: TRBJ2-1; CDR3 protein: CASSSGTTSYNEQFF; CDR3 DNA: TGCGCCAGCAGCTCCGGGACTACCAGCTACAATGAGCAGTTCTTC
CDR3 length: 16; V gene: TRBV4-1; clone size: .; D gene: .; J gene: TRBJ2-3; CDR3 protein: CASSQEGILPTDTQYF; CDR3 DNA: TGCGCCAGCAGCCAGGAGGGGATCCTCCCCACAGATACGCAGTATTTT
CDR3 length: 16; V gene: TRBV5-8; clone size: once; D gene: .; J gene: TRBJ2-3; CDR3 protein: CASSLAAGLSTDTQYF; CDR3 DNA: TGTGCCAGCAGCTTGGCTGCGGGTCTTAGCACAGATACGCAGTATTTT
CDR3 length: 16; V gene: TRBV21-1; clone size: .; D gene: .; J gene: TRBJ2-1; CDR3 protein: CASSKAGASGNNEQFF; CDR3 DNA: TGTGCCAGCAGCAAAGCTGGGGCTAGCGGGAACAATGAGCAGTTCTTC